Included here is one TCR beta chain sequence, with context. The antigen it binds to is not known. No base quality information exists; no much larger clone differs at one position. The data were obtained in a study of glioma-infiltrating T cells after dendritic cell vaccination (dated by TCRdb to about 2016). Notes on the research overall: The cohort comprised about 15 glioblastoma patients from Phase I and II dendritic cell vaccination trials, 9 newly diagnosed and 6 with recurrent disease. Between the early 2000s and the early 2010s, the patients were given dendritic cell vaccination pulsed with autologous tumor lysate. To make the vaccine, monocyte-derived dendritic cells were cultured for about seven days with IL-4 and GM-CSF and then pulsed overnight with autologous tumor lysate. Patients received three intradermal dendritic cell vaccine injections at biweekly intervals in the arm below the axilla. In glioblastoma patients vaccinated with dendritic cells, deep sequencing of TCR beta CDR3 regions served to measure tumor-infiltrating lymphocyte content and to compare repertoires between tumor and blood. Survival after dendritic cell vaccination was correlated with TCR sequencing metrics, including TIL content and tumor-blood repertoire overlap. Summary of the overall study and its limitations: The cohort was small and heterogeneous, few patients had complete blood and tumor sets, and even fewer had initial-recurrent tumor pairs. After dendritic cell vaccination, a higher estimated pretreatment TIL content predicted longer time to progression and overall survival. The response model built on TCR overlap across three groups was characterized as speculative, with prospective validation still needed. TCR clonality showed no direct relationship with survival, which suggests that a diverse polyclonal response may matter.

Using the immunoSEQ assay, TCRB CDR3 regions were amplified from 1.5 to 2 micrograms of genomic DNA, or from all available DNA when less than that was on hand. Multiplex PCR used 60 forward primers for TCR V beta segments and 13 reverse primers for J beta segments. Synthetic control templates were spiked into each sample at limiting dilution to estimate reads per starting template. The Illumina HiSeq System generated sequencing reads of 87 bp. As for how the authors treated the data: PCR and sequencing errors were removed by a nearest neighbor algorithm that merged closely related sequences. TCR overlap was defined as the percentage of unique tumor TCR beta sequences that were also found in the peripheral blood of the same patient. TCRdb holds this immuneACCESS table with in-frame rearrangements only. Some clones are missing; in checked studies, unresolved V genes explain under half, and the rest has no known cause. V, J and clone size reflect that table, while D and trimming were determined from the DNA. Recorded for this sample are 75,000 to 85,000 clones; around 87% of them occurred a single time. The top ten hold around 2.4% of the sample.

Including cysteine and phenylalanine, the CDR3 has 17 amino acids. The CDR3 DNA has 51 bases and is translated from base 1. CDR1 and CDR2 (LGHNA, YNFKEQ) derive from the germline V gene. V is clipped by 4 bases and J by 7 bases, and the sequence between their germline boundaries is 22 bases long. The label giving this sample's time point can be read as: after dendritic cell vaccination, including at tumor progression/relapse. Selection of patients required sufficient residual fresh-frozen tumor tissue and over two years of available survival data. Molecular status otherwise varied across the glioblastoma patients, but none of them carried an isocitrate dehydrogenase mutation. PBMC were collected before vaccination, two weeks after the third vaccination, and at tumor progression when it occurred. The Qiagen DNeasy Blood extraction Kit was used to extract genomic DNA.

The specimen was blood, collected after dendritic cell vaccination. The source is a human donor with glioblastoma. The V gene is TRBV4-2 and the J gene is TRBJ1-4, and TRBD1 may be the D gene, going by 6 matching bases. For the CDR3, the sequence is CASSLSMAGQKVEKLFF. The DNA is TGTGCCAGCAGCCTCTCGATGGCAGGACAGAAGGTTGAAAAACTGTTTTTT.